One sample yielded the 24 T cell receptor beta chains listed below, sequenced in a study of cytomegalovirus exposure and HLA in healthy donors. PCR employed 60 Vbeta and 13 Jbeta primers. TCRdb's copy holds only in-frame clones and misses some; the assay was immunoSEQ multiplex PCR. This sample has 150,000 to 200,000 clones, with roughly four fifths found just once. Sequenced input: PBMCs. These receptors were taken from a man between 45 and 60 years old in good health and CMV-seronegative.

A word on this clone: This sample also contains other DNA sequences that code for the same CDR3. The chain links TRBV7-3 to TRBJ2-2; 15 nucleotides line up with TRBD2. Unmatched junction bases numbered 1, after V lost 4 bases and J lost 4 bases. Looked up from germline, CDR1 is SGHTA and CDR2 is FQGTGA. The CDR3 covers 16 residues. The CDR3 nucleotides read TGTGCCAGCAGCTCGGGACTAGCGGGAGGCACCGGGGAGCTGTTTTTT. This gives the protein CASSSGLAGGTGELFF.

This chain connects TRBV5-1 to TRBJ2-5, with 8 bases matching TRBD1. The end of the DNA aligns better with TRBJ2-7, so the J call may be wrong. The germline CDR1 and CDR2 sequences are SGHRS and YFSETQ. The CDR3 extends over 14 amino acids. The CDR3 is CASSNAGTGYEQYF. The CDR3 coding sequence is TGCGCCAGCAGCAACGCCGGGACAGGCTACGAGCAGTACTTC.

V is TRBV4-1 and J is TRBJ2-7, with 9 bases aligning to TRBD1. With 4 bases clipped from V and 5 bases from J, the junction kept 9 bases outside the gene matches. CDR1 is MGHRA and CDR2 is YSYEKL in the germline V gene. The CDR3 contains 15 residues. The CDR3 DNA sequence: TGCGCCAGCAGCCGCTCGGACAGGGGTGCCCACGAGCAGTACTTC. This codes for CASSRSDRGAHEQYF.

The genes are TRBV18 and TRBJ1-1, with TRBD1 matching 11 bases. Per germline, CDR1 KGHSH and CDR2 LQKENI. The CDR3 is made up of 18 amino acids. The junction had 18 bases not matched to a gene; V was cut back by 5 bases and J by 7 bases. Written as DNA, the CDR3 is TGTGCCAGCTCATCGCGGACAGGGGGCGCGGCGACAGGGGTTGAAGCTTTCTTT. Protein: CASSSRTGGAATGVEAFF.

This chain's CDR3 is CASGWGSGTSTDTQYF. Here the CDR3 DNA reads TGTGCCAGTGGGTGGGGGTCCGGGACTAGCACAGATACGCAGTATTTT. This chain links TRBV19 with TRBJ2-3, with D possibly being TRBD2 (6 bases). The V end lost 8 bases, the J end lost 0 bases, and 18 bases lay between the germline ends. The CDR3 contains 16 residues. Germline V lookup: CDR1 LNHDA, CDR2 SQIVND (reference sequence).

In DNA form, the CDR3 reads TGTGCCAGTAGATTAAGCGGGAGCCACTCCTACGAGCAGTACTTC. It specifies CASRLSGSHSYEQYF. This chain connects TRBV19 to TRBJ2-7, with 8 nucleotides matching TRBD2. CDR1 is LNHDA, CDR2 SQIVND, per germline (reference sequence). The CDR3 is 15 residues long. Trimming removed 6 bases from V and 0 bases from J; junction bases left unmatched: 7.

The J gene is TRBJ2-7, the V gene TRBV7-2; 10 bases fit TRBD2. CDR3 length equals 15 residues. Per the germline V gene, CDR1 is SGHTA and CDR2 is FQGNSA. Trimming removed 5 bases from V and 3 bases from J; junction bases left unmatched: 7. CDR3 sequence (DNA): TGTGCCAGCAGCGAACCGGGACTAGCGCTCTACGAGCAGTACTTC. This codes for CASSEPGLALYEQYF.

The genes are TRBV6-5 and TRBJ1-2; 7 positions agree with TRBD1. Trimming at V came to 9 bases and at J to 4 bases, leaving 5 bases not matched to a gene. CDR1 and CDR2 (germline): MNHEY, SVGAGI. The CDR3 is made up of 12 amino acids. CDR3 coding DNA: TGTGCCAGTTTCCAGGGGGTCTATGGCTACACCTTC. Encoded protein: CASFQGVYGYTF.

V gene TRBV4-2 combines with J gene TRBJ2-3; D is uncertain. V lost 0 bases to trimming and J lost 4 bases, with 11 bases between them. The CDR3 is 15 amino acids. The germline V gene encodes CDR1 LGHNA and CDR2 YNFKEQ. The CDR3: CASSQDEIRADTQYF. The CDR3 coding sequence is TGTGCCAGCAGCCAAGATGAGATACGCGCAGATACGCAGTATTTT.

The chain joins TRBV23-1 to TRBJ2-4; 14 bases are shared with TRBD2. TRBV23-1 is treated as an ORF (open reading frame) with a function not yet certain. V was clipped by 7 bases and J by 0 bases; unmatched bases: 11. CDR3 length: 19 residues. CDR3 loop: CASNRPGLAGEQAKNIQYF. CDR3 sequence (DNA): TGCGCCAGCAATAGACCGGGACTAGCGGGGGAACAAGCCAAAAACATTCAGTACTTC.

This chain uses TRBV28 with TRBJ1-5; TRBD1 matches 11 bases. This CDR3 is 16 amino acids long. Germline values: CDR1 MDHEN, CDR2 SYDVKM. Trimming removed 6 bases from V and 3 bases from J; junction bases left unmatched: 7. CDR3 amino acids: CASSTGQGANNQPQHF. CDR3 nucleotide sequence: TGTGCCAGCAGCACAGGACAGGGGGCTAACAATCAGCCCCAGCATTTT.

V usage is TRBV4-3 and J usage is TRBJ2-2; 13 nucleotides align to TRBD2. CDR1 LGHNA and CDR2 YSLEER come from the germline V gene. Unmatched junction bases numbered 14, after V lost 3 bases and J lost 1 base. The CDR3 has 21 residues. CDR3 in amino acids: CASSQGTGTSGTTWNTGELFF. The CDR3 DNA is TGCGCCAGCAGCCAGGGGACAGGGACTAGCGGGACGACGTGGAACACCGGGGAGCTGTTTTTT.

The table lists this clone with a few counts. This sequence joins TRBV7-3 and TRBJ2-2, with TRBD1 as a possible D gene (6 bases). V gave up 5 bases and J gave up 1 base, with 14 bases separating them. Per the germline V gene, CDR1 is SGHTA and CDR2 is FQGTGA. CDR3 length equals 16 residues. CDR3 amino acids: CASSVQGGMNTGELFF. In nucleotides, the CDR3 is TGTGCCAGCAGCGTACAGGGTGGGATGAACACCGGGGAGCTGTTTTTT. Complete variable domain (other parts from reference TRBV7-3 and TRBJ2-2): GAGVSQTPSNKVTEKGKYVELRCDPISGHTALYWYRQSLGQGPEFLIYFQGTGAADDSGLPNDRFFAVRPEGSVSTLKIQRTERGDSAVYLCASSVQGGMNTGELFFGEGSRLTVL.

Concerning this clone itself: Other DNA sequences of this sample code for an identical CDR3. The rearrangement uses TRBV7-9 and TRBJ2-3; D is uncertain. The germline V gene encodes CDR1 SEHNR and CDR2 FQNEAQ (reference sequence). The CDR3 extends over 13 amino acids. The ends were cut back, 2 bases at V and 2 bases at J, with 5 bases in the middle. CDR3 sequence (DNA): TGTGCCAGCAGCTTACCTCCCACAGATACGCAGTATTTT. Amino acids: CASSLPPTDTQYF.

The chain is built from TRBV11-1 and TRBJ2-5, with TRBD2 identical over 13 bases. This CDR3 has 17 amino acids. CDR1 and CDR2 (germline): SGHAT, FQDESV (reference sequence). J was trimmed by 4 bases and V by 4 bases; bases with no gene match: 9. CDR3 protein: CASSSWTSGSGRETQYF. DNA for the CDR3: TGTGCCAGCAGCTCCTGGACTAGCGGGAGTGGAAGAGAGACCCAGTACTTC.

This sequence joins TRBV7-9 and TRBJ1-5; weak D call: TRBD1 (5 bases). The CDR3 is made up of 14 amino acids. With 1 base removed from V and 4 bases from J, the gap between germline ends came to 8 bases. Germline assignment: CDR1 SEHNR and CDR2 FQNEAQ (reference sequence). CDR3 bases: TGTGCCAGCAGCTTAGACACAGGAAATCAGCCCCAGCATTTT. It encodes CASSLDTGNQPQHF.

V and J are TRBV19 and TRBJ2-1, with no clear D. V lost 6 bases and J 1 base, leaving 13 bases between the germline ends. CDR1 and CDR2 from the germline V gene are LNHDA and SQIVND (reference sequence). This CDR3 is 15 amino acids long. The CDR3 is CASSKAFGSYNEQFF. As DNA, the CDR3 is TGTGCCAGTAGCAAAGCCTTTGGTTCCTACAATGAGCAGTTCTTC.

This clone occurred a few times. This chain uses TRBV18 with TRBJ2-7, with TRBD1 identical over 7 bases. This CDR3 is built from 16 residues. Unmatched junction bases numbered 12, after V lost 1 base and J lost 6 bases. CDR1 and CDR2 (germline): KGHSH, LQKENI. In nucleotides, the CDR3 is TGTGCCAGCTCACCACTTCGCCGGGACAGCTTGGCCGAGCAGTACTTC. This gives the protein CASSPLRRDSLAEQYF. The variable domain in full, with the rest retrieved from reference TRBV18 and TRBJ2-7, is NAGVMQNPRHLVRRRGQEARLRCSPMKGHSHVYWYRQLPEEGLKFMVYLQKENIIDESGMPKERFSAEFPKEGPSILRIQQVVRGDSAAYFCASSPLRRDSLAEQYFGPGTRLTVT.

V and J are TRBV6-1 and TRBJ2-5, with 7 bases lining up with TRBD2. The V gene end was trimmed by 4 bases and the J gene end by 5 bases; junction bases not matched to a gene: 16. Germline V gene data show CDR1 as MNHNS and CDR2 as SASEGT. CDR3 length: 17 amino acids. CDR3 loop: CASSGERSTGRGETQYF. CDR3 in DNA: TGTGCCAGCAGTGGGGAAAGGAGTACGGGGCGGGGGGAGACCCAGTACTTC.

This rearrangement joins TRBV28 to TRBJ2-1; D is ambiguous. CDR3 length: 11 residues. The V end lost 6 bases, the J end lost 8 bases, and 8 bases lay between the germline ends. The germline gives CDR1 MDHEN, CDR2 SYDVKM. The CDR3 DNA is TGTGCCAGCAGCCGTTACTATGAGCAGTTCTTC. Its translation: CASSRYYEQFF.

This chain joins TRBV4-2 and TRBJ1-1; TRBD1 might be the D (5 bases). Between the trimmed V and J ends, which lost 4 bases and 3 bases, there was a span of 9 bases. The CDR3 runs to 13 residues. Germline loops: CDR1 LGHNA, CDR2 YNFKEQ. For the CDR3, the DNA is TGTGCCAGCAGCCGAGGAGGGGACACTGAAGCTTTCTTT. This codes for CASSRGGDTEAFF.

The chain uses TRBV6-5 and TRBJ1-5; 7 bases map to TRBD1. The V gene end was trimmed by 2 bases and the J gene end by 5 bases; junction bases not matched to a gene: 3. Germline V lookup: CDR1 MNHEY, CDR2 SVGAGI. CDR3 length: 14 residues. Here the CDR3 reads CASSYTGTDQPQHF. The CDR3 DNA follows: TGTGCCAGCAGTTACACCGGGACAGATCAGCCCCAGCATTTT.

The chain links TRBV11-2 to TRBJ2-5, with D maybe TRBD2 (5 bases). Trimming shortened V by 0 bases and J by 5 bases, and 16 bases separated the two germline ends. Germline V CDR1 and CDR2: SGHAT, FQNNGV. There are 16 residues in the CDR3. Here the CDR3 reads CASSLDWVRSAETQYF. Here the CDR3 DNA reads TGTGCCAGCAGCTTAGATTGGGTTCGTAGCGCGGAGACCCAGTACTTC.

The chain joins TRBV18 to TRBJ2-7, with a possible D match to TRBD2 (8 bases). The CDR3 loop spans 15 amino acids. The germline V and J ends were trimmed by 10 bases and 0 bases, with 19 bases remaining between them. Germline-derived CDR1 and CDR2 are KGHSH and LQKENI. The DNA for the CDR3 is TGTGCCACCCGGGAGGGGGCCTCAAGCTCCTACGAGCAGTACTTC. Its protein is CATREGASSSYEQYF. Full variable domain (outside the CDR3, taken from reference TRBV18 and TRBJ2-7): NAGVMQNPRHLVRRRGQEARLRCSPMKGHSHVYWYRQLPEEGLKFMVYLQKENIIDESGMPKERFSAEFPKEGPSILRIQQVVRGDSAAYFCATREGASSSYEQYFGPGTRLTVT.